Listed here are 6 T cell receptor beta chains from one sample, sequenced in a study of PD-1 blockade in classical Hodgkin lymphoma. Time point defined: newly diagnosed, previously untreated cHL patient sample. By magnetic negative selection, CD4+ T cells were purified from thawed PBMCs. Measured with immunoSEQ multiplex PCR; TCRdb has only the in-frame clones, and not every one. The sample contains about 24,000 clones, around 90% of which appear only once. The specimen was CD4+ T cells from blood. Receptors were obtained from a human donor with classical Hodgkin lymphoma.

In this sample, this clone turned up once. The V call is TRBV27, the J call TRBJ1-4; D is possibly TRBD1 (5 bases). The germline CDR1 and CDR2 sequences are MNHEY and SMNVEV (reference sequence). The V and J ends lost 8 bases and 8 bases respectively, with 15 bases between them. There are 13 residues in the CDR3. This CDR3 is CASLPGGSEKLFF. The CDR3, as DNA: TGTGCCAGCCTTCCTGGGGGGAGCGAAAAACTGTTTTTT.

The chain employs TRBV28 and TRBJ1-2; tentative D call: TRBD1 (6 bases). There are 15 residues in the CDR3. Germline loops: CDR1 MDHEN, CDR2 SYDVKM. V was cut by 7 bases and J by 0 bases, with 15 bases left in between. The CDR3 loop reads CASTQQGLPNYGYTF. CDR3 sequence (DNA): TGTGCCAGCACCCAACAGGGCCTACCTAACTATGGCTACACCTTC.

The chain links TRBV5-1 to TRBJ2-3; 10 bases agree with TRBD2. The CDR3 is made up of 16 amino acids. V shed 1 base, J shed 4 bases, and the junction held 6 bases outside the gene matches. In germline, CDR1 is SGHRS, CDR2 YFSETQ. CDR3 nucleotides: TGCGCCAGCAGCTTGACTAGCGGGAATAAACCAGATACGCAGTATTTT. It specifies CASSLTSGNKPDTQYF. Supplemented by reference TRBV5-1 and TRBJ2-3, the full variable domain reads KAGVTQTPRYLIKTRGQQVTLSCSPISGHRSVSWYQQTPGQGLQFLFEYFSETQRNKGNFPGRFSGRQFSNSRSEMNVSTLELGDSALYLCASSLTSGNKPDTQYFGPGTRLTVL.

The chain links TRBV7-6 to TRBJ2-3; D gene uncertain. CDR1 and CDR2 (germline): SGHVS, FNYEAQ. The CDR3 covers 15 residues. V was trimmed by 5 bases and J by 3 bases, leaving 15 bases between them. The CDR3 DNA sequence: TGTGCCAGCAGCCCCACGCGATCCAGGACAGATACGCAGTATTTT. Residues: CASSPTRSRTDTQYF.

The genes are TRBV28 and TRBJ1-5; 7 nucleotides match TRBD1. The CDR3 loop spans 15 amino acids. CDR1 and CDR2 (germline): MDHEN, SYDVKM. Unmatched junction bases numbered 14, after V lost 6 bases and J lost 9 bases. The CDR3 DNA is TGTGCCAGCAGACCTGGGACAGATCTTTGGCGGCCCCAGCATTTT. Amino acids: CASRPGTDLWRPQHF.

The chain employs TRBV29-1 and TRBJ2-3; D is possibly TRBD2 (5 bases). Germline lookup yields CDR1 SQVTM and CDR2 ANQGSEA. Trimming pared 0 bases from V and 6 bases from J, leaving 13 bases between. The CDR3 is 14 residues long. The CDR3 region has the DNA TGCAGCGTTGAAGAAACCGGGATCCCGGATACGCAGTATTTT. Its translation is CSVEETGIPDTQYF.